Each of the 23 T cell receptor beta chains below was sequenced from the same sample in a study of shared clonotypes between healthy human individuals. It was CD45RO-negative cells, positively selected for CCR7, that made up naive CD8 cells, with terminally differentiated effector memory CD45RA+ cells excluded. Profiling relied on immunoSEQ multiplex PCR, and the TCRdb table lists in-frame clones only, not all of them. The sample includes fewer than 800,000 clones, under 95% of them seen just once. Sequencing was done on a sample of naive CD8+ T cells sorted from blood. These receptors were taken from a man aged 25 to 40 in good health.

The chain has TRBV28 and TRBJ2-3; 9 bases are shared with TRBD2. The V gene's germline CDR1 is MDHEN and CDR2 SYDVKM. V shed 3 bases and J 2 bases; nucleotides not matched to a gene: 6. The CDR3 totals 16 residues. In nucleotides, the CDR3 is TGTGCCAGCAGTTTGGAGAGCGGGGGGATCACAGATACGCAGTATTTT. It translates to CASSLESGGITDTQYF.

V usage is TRBV15 and J usage is TRBJ1-2, with 9 positions matching TRBD1. J gave up 8 bases and V 5 bases, and 9 bases lay outside the gene matches. The CDR3 covers 14 residues. Germline V CDR1 and CDR2: LNHNV, YYDKDF (reference sequence). CDR3 in amino acids: CATSGGWTGEGYTF. The CDR3 bases are TGTGCCACCAGCGGGGGATGGACAGGGGAGGGCTACACCTTC.

The V gene is TRBV5-1, the J gene TRBJ2-7; TRBD1 matches 9 bases. Unmatched junction bases numbered 7, after V lost 3 bases and J lost 0 bases. The CDR3 spans 16 residues. Germline V gene sequence: CDR1 SGHRS, CDR2 YFSETQ. The chain's CDR3 is CASSWRTGDSSYEQYF. In DNA form, the CDR3 reads TGCGCCAGCAGCTGGAGGACAGGGGACAGCTCCTACGAGCAGTACTTC. The full variable domain, rest sourced from reference TRBV5-1 and TRBJ2-7, is KAGVTQTPRYLIKTRGQQVTLSCSPISGHRSVSWYQQTPGQGLQFLFEYFSETQRNKGNFPGRFSGRQFSNSRSEMNVSTLELGDSALYLCASSWRTGDSSYEQYFGPGTRLTVT.

The rearrangement links TRBV27 to TRBJ2-7; either TRBD1 or TRBD2 may fit D (5 bases each). Germline loops: CDR1 MNHEY, CDR2 SMNVEV (reference sequence). This CDR3 spans 14 amino acids. V was shortened by 5 bases and J by 4 bases, with 15 bases between the two germline ends. Written as DNA, the CDR3 is TGTGCCAGCAGTCTCGGCTCGGGGCTTTACGAGCAGTACTTC. Its protein is CASSLGSGLYEQYF.

A note on this clone: The junction shows a germline mismatch at one end, possibly a read error. The V call is TRBV20-1, the J call TRBJ2-7; no clear D. Germline V gene sequence: CDR1 DFQATT, CDR2 SNEGSKA (reference sequence). The CDR3 covers 9 residues. CDR3 bases: TGCAGTGCTCTCCCGGGCCAAAACTTC. Translated, it gives CSALPGQNF.

CDR3 DNA: TGTGCCAGCAAATGGACTAGCGGGAGGGCCGCCGAGCAGTACTTC. Translation: CASKWTSGRAAEQYF. This rearrangement joins TRBV28 to TRBJ2-7; 15 nucleotides align to TRBD2. CDR3 length equals 15 residues. Trimming removed 7 bases from V and 6 bases from J; junction bases left unmatched: 7. The germline V gene has CDR1 MDHEN and CDR2 SYDVKM.

This rearrangement joins TRBV7-9 to TRBJ1-5; D is perhaps TRBD1 (5 bases). This CDR3 is 16 amino acids long. V was cut by 2 bases and J by 0 bases, with 11 bases left in between. Germline V gene sequence: CDR1 SEHNR, CDR2 FQNEAQ (reference sequence). DNA for the CDR3: TGTGCCAGCAGCTTATTCAGGGACTATAGCAATCAGCCCCAGCATTTT. This codes for CASSLFRDYSNQPQHF.

This chain uses TRBV29-1 with TRBJ2-2; D is unresolved. V lost 4 bases and J lost 3, with 9 bases in between. CDR1 and CDR2 from the germline V gene are SQVTM and ANQGSEA. The CDR3 length is 13 residues. The CDR3 nucleotides are TGCAGCGTTGGGTATCAGGACACCGGGGAGCTGTTTTTT. Protein product: CSVGYQDTGELFF.

The chain links TRBV14 to TRBJ2-7; possibly TRBD2 for D (5 bases). V lost 1 base and J 8 bases, leaving 9 bases between the germline ends. The CDR3 has 12 amino acids. Germline CDR1 SGHDN, CDR2 FVKESK. CDR3 sequence: CASSQGSGKQYF. The CDR3 nucleotides are TGTGCCAGCAGCCAAGGCTCGGGGAAGCAGTACTTC.

The V call is TRBV6-1, the J call TRBJ1-5; D ambiguous. CDR1 MNHNS and CDR2 SASEGT come from the germline V gene. Trimming stripped 7 bases from V and 4 bases from J, with 14 bases between. This CDR3 contains 14 residues. The CDR3, as DNA: TGTGCCAGCACTTTGACCCAAGAGAATCAGCCCCAGCATTTT. It yields the protein CASTLTQENQPQHF.

J is TRBJ2-5 and V is TRBV21-1; TRBD1 reflects the table's D call only, with no check against the DNA. TRBV21-1 represents a pseudogene. The CDR3 has 16 amino acids. This CDR3 reads CASSKKEDRESETQYF. The CDR3 nucleotides are TGTGCCAGCAGCAAGAAGGAGGACAGGGAATCAGAGACCCAGTACTTC.

The chain has TRBV7-3 and TRBJ2-7, with 9 bases identical to TRBD1. This CDR3 is built from 16 residues. Looked up from germline, CDR1 is SGHTA and CDR2 is FQGTGA. J lost 7 bases, V lost 1 base, and 11 bases had no gene match. The CDR3 DNA reads TGTGCCAGCAGCTTAAGGGACAGGGTGGGTTCCTGGGAGCAGTACTTC. This translates into CASSLRDRVGSWEQYF.

V and J are TRBV27 and TRBJ2-1; TRBD2 matches at 9 bases. Germline V gives CDR1 MNHEY, CDR2 SMNVEV (reference sequence). This CDR3 has 19 residues. V shed 5 bases, J shed 10 bases, and the junction held 24 bases outside the gene matches. CDR3 protein: CASSLRLAAKPPAPPEQFF. The CDR3 bases are TGTGCCAGCAGTCTTAGACTAGCGGCAAAACCTCCGGCCCCTCCCGAGCAGTTCTTC.

The chain recombines TRBV27 with TRBJ2-5; 7 bases fit TRBD1. The V segment lost 5 bases and the J segment 6 bases; nucleotides outside the gene matches: 15. Germline CDR1 and CDR2: MNHEY and SMNVEV (reference sequence). The CDR3 has 16 amino acids. The CDR3 region is CASSRQGGEWTKTQYF. DNA for the CDR3: TGTGCCAGCAGTCGACAGGGCGGCGAATGGACAAAGACCCAGTACTTC.

The chain employs TRBV5-8 and TRBJ2-1, with D possibly being TRBD1 (6 bases). CDR1 and CDR2 (germline): SGHTS, YDEGEE. Trimming stripped 8 bases from V and 7 bases from J, with 16 bases between. The CDR3 contains 13 residues. CDR3 sequence reads: CASNSGVGNEQFF. The DNA of the CDR3 is TGTGCCAGTAACTCAGGGGTGGGGAATGAGCAGTTCTTC. The complete variable domain, with remaining parts taken from reference TRBV5-8 and TRBJ2-1, reads EAGVTQSPTHLIKTRGQQATLRCSPISGHTSVYWYQQALGLGLQFLLWYDEGEERNRGNFPPRFSGRQFPNYSSELNVNALELEDSALYLCASNSGVGNEQFFGPGTRLTVL.

The chain carries TRBV29-1 and TRBJ2-1; no definite D call. Per germline, CDR1 SQVTM and CDR2 ANQGSEA. The CDR3 sequence is 15 residues long. Trimming removed 6 bases from V and 0 bases from J, with 15 bases in between. As DNA, the CDR3 is TGCAGCGTCCCCAGATTTTCTAGCTCCTACAATGAGCAGTTCTTC. Protein: CSVPRFSSSYNEQFF.

The chain links TRBV19 to TRBJ2-7; TRBD2 might be the D (5 bases). Per the germline V gene, CDR1 is LNHDA and CDR2 is SQIVND (reference sequence). The CDR3 covers 12 residues. Trimming shortened V by 7 bases and J by 1 base, and 8 bases separated the two germline ends. As DNA, the CDR3 is TGTGCCAGTATCGGGGAGTCCTACGAGCAGTACTTC. It encodes CASIGESYEQYF.

This rearrangement joins TRBV27 to TRBJ1-1, with no clear D. Germline assignment: CDR1 MNHEY and CDR2 SMNVEV (reference sequence). The CDR3 sequence is 13 residues long. Trimming cost V 0 bases and J 11 bases, with 13 bases left between them. The CDR3 reads CASSLSGRRQAFF. The CDR3 nucleotides are TGTGCCAGCAGTTTATCAGGAAGACGGCAGGCTTTCTTT.

The J gene is TRBJ2-7, the V gene TRBV7-9; D is unclear. Germline V gives CDR1 SEHNR, CDR2 FQNEAQ (reference sequence). The CDR3 runs to 13 residues. Trimming took off 3 bases at V and 2 bases at J, with 8 bases between the two ends. The CDR3: CASSFPATYEQYF. The CDR3 DNA sequence: TGTGCCAGCAGCTTTCCAGCCACCTACGAGCAGTACTTC.

The chain links TRBV7-9 to TRBJ2-6, with no clear D. CDR1 and CDR2 from the germline V gene are SEHNR and FQNEAQ (reference sequence). Trimming left V 8 bases short and J 1 base short, with 6 bases between. The CDR3 covers 13 residues. As DNA, the CDR3 is TGTGCCAGCGAACGGTCTGGGGCCAACGTCCTGACTTTC. Its protein is CASERSGANVLTF.

The chain recombines TRBV7-6 with TRBJ2-3, with 8 positions matching TRBD2. This CDR3 spans 15 amino acids. V was pared by 2 bases and J by 2 bases, with 3 bases of the junction left unmatched. Germline values: CDR1 SGHVS, CDR2 FNYEAQ. CDR3 bases: TGTGCCAGCAGCTTACTTAGCGGGATCACAGATACGCAGTATTTT. Protein product: CASSLLSGITDTQYF.

Regarding this clone: Other DNA sequences in this specimen translate into the identical CDR3. The rearrangement uses TRBV11-3 and TRBJ2-2, with D maybe TRBD1 (5 bases). The germline V gene encodes CDR1 SGHNT and CDR2 YENEEA. The CDR3 has 15 residues. V was clipped by 5 bases and J by 0 bases, with 10 bases between them. In nucleotides, the CDR3 is TGTGCCAGCAGCCCCAGGGCGGCGAACACCGGGGAGCTGTTTTTT. It codes for CASSPRAANTGELFF. Variable domain in full (rest from reference TRBV11-3 and TRBJ2-2): EAGVVQSPRYKIIEKKQPVAFWCNPISGHNTLYWYLQNLGQGPELLIRYENEEAVDDSQLPKDRFSAERLKGVDSTLKIQPAELGDSAVYLCASSPRAANTGELFFGEGSRLTVL.

V is TRBV5-4 and J is TRBJ2-6; D tentatively reads TRBD1 or TRBD2 (5 bases each). The CDR3 runs 18 residues. The germline V and J ends were trimmed by 3 bases and 0 bases, with 16 bases remaining between them. The V gene's germline CDR1 is SGHNT and CDR2 YYREEE (reference sequence). CDR3 coding DNA: TGTGCCAGCAGCTCAGGGCCTAGCTTGAGCTCTGGGGCCAACGTCCTGACTTTC. Residues: CASSSGPSLSSGANVLTF.